Following are 16 T cell receptor beta chains from one sample sequenced in a study of technical replicates of blood from a handful of donors. TCRdb keeps only in-frame clones here, not all; method: immunoSEQ multiplex PCR. This table holds about 84,000 clones, around 93% found once. The material sequenced was T cells isolated from PBMCs. The receptors originated from a human donor in good health.

The genes are TRBV28 and TRBJ2-1; the match to TRBD2 covers 14 bases. With 4 bases clipped from V and 6 bases from J, the junction kept 8 bases outside the gene matches. CDR1 is MDHEN, CDR2 SYDVKM, per germline. This CDR3 spans 17 amino acids. The CDR3 DNA is TGTGCCAGCAGTTGGGGACTAGCGGGAGTTGGGAGCAATGAGCAGTTCTTC. This encodes CASSWGLAGVGSNEQFF.

This clone was detected a few times. The gene calls are TRBV21-1 and TRBJ2-1; the DNA was not used to check the table's D call, TRBD2. TRBV21-1 is a recognized pseudogene. The CDR3 consists of 14 residues. CDR3 amino acids: CASSPNRGAYEQFF. In DNA, the CDR3 is TGTGCCAGCAGCCCCAATCGGGGGGCGTATGAGCAGTTCTTC.

The chain carries TRBV10-3 and TRBJ1-2, with TRBD1 matching 11 bases. CDR3 length equals 14 residues. The germline gives CDR1 ENHRY, CDR2 SYGVKD. J lost 7 bases, V lost 6 bases, and 7 bases had no gene match. The CDR3 region is CAIRTGQGVGGYTF. CDR3 nucleotides: TGTGCCATCAGGACGGGACAGGGGGTGGGTGGCTACACCTTC.

Remarks on this clone: Other nucleotide sequences from this sample produce the same CDR3. This chain uses TRBV11-2 with TRBJ2-7; 7 nucleotides align to TRBD1. CDR3 length: 13 amino acids. Germline CDR1 is SGHAT and CDR2 is FQNNGV. The junction had 0 bases not matched to a gene; V was cut back by 3 bases and J by 1 base. This CDR3 is CASSLDRSYEQYF. For the CDR3, the DNA is TGTGCCAGCAGCTTGGACAGGTCCTACGAGCAGTACTTC.

The chain links TRBV5-1 to TRBJ2-3; D is perhaps TRBD1 (6 bases). Germline CDR1 is SGHRS and CDR2 is YFSETQ. The CDR3 spans 16 residues. Deletions cut 6 bases from V and 1 base from J, with 18 bases between. CDR3 DNA: TGCGCCAGCACCCGACAGGCCTCTATGGGCACAGATACGCAGTATTTT. This sequence encodes CASTRQASMGTDTQYF.

CDR3 coding DNA: TGTGCCAGCAGCAACGGACAGGGATCCGGGGCCAACGTCCTGACTTTC. It specifies CASSNGQGSGANVLTF. The chain links TRBV5-4 to TRBJ2-6; 8 nucleotides align to TRBD1. V gave up 4 bases and J gave up 4 bases; unmatched junction bases: 7. This CDR3 is 16 amino acids long. Germline CDR1 and CDR2: SGHNT and YYREEE (reference sequence).

The chain uses TRBV7-8 and TRBJ1-5; D uncertain. V lost 1 base and J 7 bases, leaving 11 bases between the germline ends. CDR3 length: 14 residues. Germline V CDR1 and CDR2: SGHVS, FQNEAQ. The CDR3, as DNA: TGTGCCAGCAGCTTAGGGGGAGGGTCGCAGCCCCAGCATTTT. This gives the protein CASSLGGGSQPQHF.

The V and J genes are TRBV14 and TRBJ1-4; no clear D gene. The CDR3 has 13 amino acids. The V gene's germline CDR1 is SGHDN and CDR2 FVKESK. Trimming pared 4 bases from V and 0 bases from J, leaving 3 bases between. This CDR3 reads CASSPATNEKLFF. Written as DNA, the CDR3 is TGTGCCAGCAGCCCCGCAACTAATGAAAAACTGTTTTTT.

This chain links TRBV19 with TRBJ1-5; unclear D gene. The length of the CDR3 is 12 residues. From germline, CDR1 is LNHDA and CDR2 SQIVND (reference sequence). Trimming removed 6 bases at V and 4 bases at J, with 7 bases between. Here the CDR3 DNA reads TGTGCCAGTAGCGCGCCTAATCAGCCCCAGCATTTT. The encoded protein is CASSAPNQPQHF.

The chain is built from TRBV6-5 and TRBJ1-6; 9 nucleotides agree with TRBD1. V was pared by 6 bases and J by 10 bases, with 7 bases of the junction left unmatched. CDR3 length: 14 amino acids. Germline V gene lookup returns CDR1 MNHEY and CDR2 SVGAGI. The DNA for the CDR3 is TGTGCCAGCAGACTGGACAGGGGTTTATCACCCCTCCACTTT. Residues: CASRLDRGLSPLHF.

The CDR3 coding sequence is TGCGCCAGCAGCTTGGCCGAAGGGGGCACTGAAGCTTTCTTT. This sequence encodes CASSLAEGGTEAFF. V usage is TRBV5-1 and J usage is TRBJ1-1; D is possibly TRBD1 (6 bases). V was clipped by 0 bases and J by 4 bases, with 10 bases between them. In germline, CDR1 is SGHRS, CDR2 YFSETQ. CDR3 size: 14 residues. The whole variable domain, filled in from reference TRBV5-1 and TRBJ1-1, reads KAGVTQTPRYLIKTRGQQVTLSCSPISGHRSVSWYQQTPGQGLQFLFEYFSETQRNKGNFPGRFSGRQFSNSRSEMNVSTLELGDSALYLCASSLAEGGTEAFFGQGTRLTVV.

The CDR3 nucleotides read TGCGCCAGCAGCCCCCGGACGGGGTGGGGGCTAGCGGGGAGGAGTGGCACAGATACGCAGTATTTT. Translation: CASSPRTGWGLAGRSGTDTQYF. This chain joins TRBV4-1 and TRBJ2-3; 9 nucleotides match TRBD2. Looked up from germline, CDR1 is MGHRA and CDR2 is YSYEKL. V gave up 4 bases and J gave up 1 base; unmatched junction bases: 24. The CDR3 length is 22 residues.

The chain is built from TRBV19 and TRBJ1-3; D gene ambiguous. Deletions cut 10 bases from V and 0 bases from J, with 19 bases between. Germline CDR1 and CDR2: LNHDA and SQIVND (reference sequence). The CDR3 spans 16 residues. CDR3 region: CATETASRLSGNTIYF. The CDR3 bases are TGTGCCACCGAAACCGCATCCAGGCTCTCTGGAAACACCATATATTTT.

The V gene is TRBV7-6, the J gene TRBJ1-4; 7 nucleotides agree with TRBD1. Losses at the gene ends were 5 bases for V and 12 bases for J; bases not matched to a gene: 15. Germline CDR1 reads SGHVS; CDR2 reads FNYEAQ. The CDR3 spans 15 residues. DNA for the CDR3: TGTGCCAGCAGCCCGGGACAGCGTCTTCACGAGGAACTGTTTTTT. This translates into CASSPGQRLHEELFF. Based on the CDR3 plus reference TRBV7-6 and TRBJ1-4, the full variable domain is GAGVSQSPRYKVTKRGQDVALRCDPISGHVSLYWYRQALGQGPEFLTYFNYEAQQDKSGLPNDRFSAERPEGSISTLTIQRTEQRDSAMYRCASSPGQRLHEELFFGSGTQLSVL.

This chain connects TRBV25-1 to TRBJ2-2; D may be TRBD1 (6 bases). The CDR3 totals 17 residues. Germline CDR1 MGHDK, CDR2 SYGVNS. Trimming pared 1 base from V and 1 base from J, leaving 13 bases between. CDR3 DNA sequence: TGTGCCAGCAGTGAATGGGGGCCAGGCCAGAACACCGGGGAGCTGTTTTTT. It specifies CASSEWGPGQNTGELFF.

The genes are TRBV30 and TRBJ1-4; D gene ambiguous. V dropped 0 bases and J dropped 4 bases, with 6 bases sitting between them. CDR1 is GTSNPN, CDR2 SVGIG, per germline (reference sequence). The CDR3 sequence is 13 residues long. The CDR3 DNA is TGTGCCTGGAGTGTTACGGTTAATGAAAAACTGTTTTTT. It yields the protein CAWSVTVNEKLFF.